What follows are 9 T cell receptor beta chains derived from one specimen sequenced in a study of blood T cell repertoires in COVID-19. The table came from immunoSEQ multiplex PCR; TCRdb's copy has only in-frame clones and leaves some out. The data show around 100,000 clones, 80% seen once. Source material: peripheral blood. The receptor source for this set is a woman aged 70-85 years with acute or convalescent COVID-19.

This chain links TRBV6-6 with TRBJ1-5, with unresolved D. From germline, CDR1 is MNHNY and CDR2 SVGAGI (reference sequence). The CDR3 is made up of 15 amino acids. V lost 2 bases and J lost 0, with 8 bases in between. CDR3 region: CASSYGQYSNQPQHF. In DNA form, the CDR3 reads TGTGCCAGCAGTTACGGCCAATATAGCAATCAGCCCCAGCATTTT.

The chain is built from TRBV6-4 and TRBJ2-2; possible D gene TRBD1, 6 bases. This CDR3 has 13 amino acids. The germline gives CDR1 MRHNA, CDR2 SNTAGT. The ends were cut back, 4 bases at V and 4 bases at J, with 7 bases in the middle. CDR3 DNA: TGTGCCAGCAGTGTGACAGGCACCGGGGAGCTGTTTTTT. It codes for CASSVTGTGELFF.

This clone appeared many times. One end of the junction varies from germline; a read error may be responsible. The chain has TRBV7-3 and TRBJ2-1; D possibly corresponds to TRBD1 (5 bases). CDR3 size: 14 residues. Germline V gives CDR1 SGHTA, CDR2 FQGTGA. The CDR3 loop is CASSLTDRYNEQFF. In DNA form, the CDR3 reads TGTGCCAGCAGCCTAACCGACAGATACAATGAGCAGTTCTTC.

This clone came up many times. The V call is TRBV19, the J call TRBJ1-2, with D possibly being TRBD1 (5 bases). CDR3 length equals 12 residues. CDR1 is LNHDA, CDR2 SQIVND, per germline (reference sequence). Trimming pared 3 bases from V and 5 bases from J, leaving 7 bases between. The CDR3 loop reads CASSMGHYGYTF. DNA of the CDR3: TGTGCCAGTAGTATGGGGCATTATGGCTACACCTTC. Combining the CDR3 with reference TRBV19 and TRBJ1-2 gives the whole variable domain DGGITQSPKYLFRKEGQNVTLSCEQNLNHDAMYWYRQDPGQGLRLIYYSQIVNDFQKGDIAEGYSVSREKKESFPLTVTSAQKNPTAFYLCASSMGHYGYTFGSGTRLTVV.

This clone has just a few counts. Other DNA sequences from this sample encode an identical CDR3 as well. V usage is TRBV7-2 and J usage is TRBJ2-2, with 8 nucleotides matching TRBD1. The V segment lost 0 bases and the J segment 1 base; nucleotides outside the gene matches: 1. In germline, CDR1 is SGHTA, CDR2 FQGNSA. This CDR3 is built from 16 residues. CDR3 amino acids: CASSLAGTGNTGELFF. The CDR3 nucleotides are TGTGCCAGCAGCTTAGCGGGGACAGGGAACACCGGGGAGCTGTTTTTT.

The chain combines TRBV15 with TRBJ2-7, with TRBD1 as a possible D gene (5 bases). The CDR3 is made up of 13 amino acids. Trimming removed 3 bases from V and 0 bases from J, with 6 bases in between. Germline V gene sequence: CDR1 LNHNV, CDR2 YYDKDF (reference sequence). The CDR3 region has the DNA TGTGCCACCAGCAGGGACACCTCCTACGAGCAGTACTTC. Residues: CATSRDTSYEQYF.

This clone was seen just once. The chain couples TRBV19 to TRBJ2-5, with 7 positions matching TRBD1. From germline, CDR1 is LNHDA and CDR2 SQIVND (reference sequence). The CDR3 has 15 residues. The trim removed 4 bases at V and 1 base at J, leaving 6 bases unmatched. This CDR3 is CASSKAGTVQETQYF. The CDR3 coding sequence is TGTGCCAGTAGTAAAGCCGGGACAGTCCAAGAGACCCAGTACTTC.

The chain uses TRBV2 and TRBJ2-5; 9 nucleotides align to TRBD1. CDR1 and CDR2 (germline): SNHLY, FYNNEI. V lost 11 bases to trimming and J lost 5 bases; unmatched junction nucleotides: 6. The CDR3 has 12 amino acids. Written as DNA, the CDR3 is TGTGCCGGAGGACAGGGGAGGGAGACCCAGTACTTC. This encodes CAGGQGRETQYF.

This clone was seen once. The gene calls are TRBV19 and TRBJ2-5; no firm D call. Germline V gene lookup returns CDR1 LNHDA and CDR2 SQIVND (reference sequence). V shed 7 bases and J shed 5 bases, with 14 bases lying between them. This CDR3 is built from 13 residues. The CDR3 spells CASKRQQWETQYF. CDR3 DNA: TGTGCCAGTAAGAGACAACAGTGGGAGACCCAGTACTTC.